Listed below are T cell receptor beta chains from one sample, sequenced in a study of cytomegalovirus exposure and HLA in healthy donors. TCRdb keeps only in-frame clones here, not all; method: immunoSEQ multiplex PCR. The table has 130,000 to 150,000 clones, around 80% seen once. Sequenced input: PBMCs. These receptors came from a female donor in good health and CMV-seronegative. The CDR3 runs from the conserved cysteine through the conserved F or W. D genes are given only for firm matches. The size field is filled for only some rows; it gives once, few, many or a size class.

v_gene	abundance	j_gene	d_gene	CDR3aa	CDR3nt
TRBV7-3	.	TRBJ2-1	.	CASGAGAGSYNEQFF	TGTGCCAGCGGGGCGGGGGCGGGCTCCTACAATGAGCAGTTCTTC
TRBV9	.	TRBJ1-2	.	CASSVAYPGAEHGYTF	TGTGCCAGCAGCGTAGCATATCCAGGGGCTGAACATGGCTACACCTTC
TRBV5-1	.	TRBJ2-5	TRBD2	CASSLTSGGAGETQYF	TGCGCCAGCAGCTTGACTAGCGGGGGGGCCGGTGAGACCCAGTACTTC
TRBV5-6	few	TRBJ2-3	TRBD2	CASSLGPTSGVTDTQYF	TGTGCCAGCAGCTTGGGCCCGACTAGCGGGGTTACGGATACGCAGTATTTT
TRBV7-8	.	TRBJ1-1	TRBD1	CASSSDRGGSEAFF	TGTGCCAGCAGCTCAGACAGGGGTGGGAGTGAAGCTTTCTTT
TRBV28	.	TRBJ1-2	TRBD1	CASSLTGDYGYTF	TGTGCCAGCAGTTTAACAGGGGACTATGGCTACACCTTC
TRBV5-1	.	TRBJ2-1	TRBD2	CASSLAKLAGTYNEQFF	TGCGCCAGCAGCTTGGCCAAACTAGCGGGGACCTACAATGAGCAGTTCTTC
TRBV6-6	.	TRBJ1-2	TRBD1	CASSRRQGNYGYTF	TGTGCCAGCAGTCGCCGACAGGGGAACTATGGCTACACCTTC
TRBV7-8	.	TRBJ1-3	.	CASSRDISGNTIYF	TGTGCCAGCAGCAGGGACATCTCTGGAAACACCATATATTTT
TRBV5-1	.	TRBJ1-1	.	CASSPTTVDTEAFF	TGCGCCAGCAGCCCGACGACAGTGGACACTGAAGCTTTCTTT
TRBV4-1	.	TRBJ2-2	TRBD1	CASSPIQGANTGELFF	TGCGCCAGCAGTCCCATCCAGGGGGCGAACACCGGGGAGCTGTTTTTT
TRBV2	.	TRBJ2-7	.	CASSQGYEQYF	TGTGCCAGCAGCCAGGGTTACGAGCAGTACTTC
TRBV5-1	.	TRBJ1-2	TRBD1	CASSLGTSGTDYGYTF	TGCGCCAGCAGCTTGGGCACTTCCGGGACAGACTATGGCTACACCTTC
TRBV9	.	TRBJ1-1	.	CASSPHSLNTEAFF	TGTGCCAGCAGCCCCCACAGCTTGAACACTGAAGCTTTCTTT
TRBV4-3	once	TRBJ1-2	.	CASSQAGQNYGYTF	TGCGCCAGCAGCCAAGCCGGACAGAACTATGGCTACACCTTC
TRBV30	once	TRBJ1-5	.	CAWSHRGNQPQHF	TGTGCCTGGAGTCATCGGGGGAATCAGCCCCAGCATTTT
TRBV6-1	.	TRBJ1-2	TRBD1	CASSESRGLWNYGYTF	TGTGCCAGCAGTGAATCTAGGGGGCTTTGGAACTATGGCTACACCTTC
TRBV2	.	TRBJ2-5	TRBD2	CASKGSGGGFQETQYF	TGTGCCAGCAAGGGTAGCGGGGGGGGTTTCCAAGAGACCCAGTACTTC
TRBV27	.	TRBJ1-1	.	CASKNTGNTEAFF	TGTGCCAGCAAAAATACAGGGAACACTGAAGCTTTCTTT
TRBV5-1	.	TRBJ2-1	.	CASTRAAGNYNEQFF	TGCGCCAGCACCCGAGCCGCGGGGAACTACAATGAGCAGTTCTTC
TRBV7-3	.	TRBJ2-3	TRBD2	CASSSGGTDTQYF	TGTGCCAGCAGCTCGGGAGGGACAGATACGCAGTATTTT
TRBV2	.	TRBJ2-7	.	CASSEWCVGMDCEQYF	TGTGCCAGCAGTGAGTGGTGTGTAGGGATGGACTGCGAGCAGTACTTC
TRBV6-5	.	TRBJ2-5	TRBD2	CASAGGVGETQYF	TGTGCCAGCGCCGGGGGGGTCGGAGAGACCCAGTACTTC
TRBV27	.	TRBJ1-6	TRBD1	CASSTSGGNSPLHF	TGTGCCAGCAGTACTTCAGGGGGGAATTCACCCCTCCACTTT
TRBV7-9	.	TRBJ2-5	TRBD2	CASSLAGGVETQYF	TGTGCCAGCAGCCTAGCGGGAGGAGTGGAGACCCAGTACTTC
TRBV30	.	TRBJ2-2	.	CAWTASFSGELFF	TGTGCCTGGACTGCGAGTTTCTCCGGGGAGCTGTTTTTT
TRBV4-3	.	TRBJ1-1	.	CASSQGTGQVGFEAFF	TGCGCCAGCAGCCAAGGAACGGGACAAGTGGGGTTTGAAGCTTTCTTT
TRBV7-6	.	TRBJ1-1	.	CASSPRQWTEAFF	TGTGCCAGCAGCCCACGACAGTGGACTGAAGCTTTCTTT
TRBV6-6	few	TRBJ1-4	TRBD1	CATRGRDEKLFF	TGTGCCACCAGGGGGAGGGATGAAAAACTGTTTTTT
TRBV6-6	.	TRBJ1-2	.	CASSPRDMANYGYTF	TGTGCCAGCAGTCCAAGGGACATGGCTAACTATGGCTACACCTTC
TRBV29-1	.	TRBJ2-3	.	CSVDLQGGTDTQYF	TGCAGCGTTGATTTGCAGGGCGGCACAGATACGCAGTATTTT
TRBV6-5	.	TRBJ1-2	TRBD1	CASSYAWARTGNGYTF	TGTGCCAGCAGTTACGCCTGGGCTCGGACAGGAAACGGCTACACCTTC
TRBV14	.	TRBJ2-7	.	CASSQAYEQYF	TGTGCCAGCAGCCAAGCTTACGAGCAGTACTTC
TRBV7-6	.	TRBJ2-7	TRBD2	CASSSGRTGLAGEPSYEQYF	TGTGCCAGCAGCTCGGGCAGGACGGGACTAGCGGGAGAGCCCTCCTACGAGCAGTACTTC